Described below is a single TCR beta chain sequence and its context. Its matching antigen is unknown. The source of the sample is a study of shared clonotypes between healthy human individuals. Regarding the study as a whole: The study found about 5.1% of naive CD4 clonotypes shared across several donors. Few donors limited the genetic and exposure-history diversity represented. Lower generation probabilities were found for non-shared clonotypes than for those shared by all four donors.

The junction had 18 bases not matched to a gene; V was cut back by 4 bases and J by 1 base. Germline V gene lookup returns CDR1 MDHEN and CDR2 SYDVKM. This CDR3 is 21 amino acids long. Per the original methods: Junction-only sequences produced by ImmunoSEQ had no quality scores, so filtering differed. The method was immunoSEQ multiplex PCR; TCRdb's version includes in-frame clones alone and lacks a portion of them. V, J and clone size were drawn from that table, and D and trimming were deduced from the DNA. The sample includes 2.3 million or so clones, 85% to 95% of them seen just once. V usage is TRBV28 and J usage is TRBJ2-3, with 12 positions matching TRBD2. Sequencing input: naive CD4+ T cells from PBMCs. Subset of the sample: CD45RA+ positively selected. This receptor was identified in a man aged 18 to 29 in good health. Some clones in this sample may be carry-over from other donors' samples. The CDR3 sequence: CASSSHPTSGRGRTGTDTQYF. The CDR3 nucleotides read TGTGCCAGCAGTTCGCACCCGACTAGCGGGAGAGGTCGGACTGGCACAGATACGCAGTATTTT.